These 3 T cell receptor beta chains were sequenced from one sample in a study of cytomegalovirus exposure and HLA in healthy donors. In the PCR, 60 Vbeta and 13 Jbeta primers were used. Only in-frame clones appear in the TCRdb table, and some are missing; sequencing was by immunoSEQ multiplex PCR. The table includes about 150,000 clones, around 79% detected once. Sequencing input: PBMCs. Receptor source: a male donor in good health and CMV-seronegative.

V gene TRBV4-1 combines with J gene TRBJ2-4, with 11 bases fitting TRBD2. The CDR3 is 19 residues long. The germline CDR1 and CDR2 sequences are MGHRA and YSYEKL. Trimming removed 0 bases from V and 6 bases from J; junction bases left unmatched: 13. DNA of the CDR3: TGCGCCAGCAGCCAAGAAATTCCTCCGACTAGCGGGATGGGAAACATTCAGTACTTC. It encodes CASSQEIPPTSGMGNIQYF.

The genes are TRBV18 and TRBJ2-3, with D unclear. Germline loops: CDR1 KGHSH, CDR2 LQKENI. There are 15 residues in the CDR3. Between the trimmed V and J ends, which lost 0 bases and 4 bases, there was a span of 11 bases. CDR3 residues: CASSPPRSRADTQYF. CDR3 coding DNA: TGTGCCAGCTCACCACCGAGGTCTCGGGCAGATACGCAGTATTTT.

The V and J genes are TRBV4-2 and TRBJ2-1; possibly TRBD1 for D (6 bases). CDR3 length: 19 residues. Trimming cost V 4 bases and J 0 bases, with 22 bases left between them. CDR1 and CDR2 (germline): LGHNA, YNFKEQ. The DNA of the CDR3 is TGTGCCAGCAGCCTCTCCGCCCGGCAGGGGATCGGCTCCTACAATGAGCAGTTCTTC. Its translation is CASSLSARQGIGSYNEQFF.